Below, one TCR beta chain is given with its context. MiXCR, applied by TCRdb to the RT-PCR reads, yields one record per CDR3 protein. The table shows hundreds of thousands of distinct CDR3 sequences, with around 14% occurring only once. The V gene's germline CDR1 is SGHDT and CDR2 YYEEEE. This CDR3 region has 16 residues. V lost 4 bases and J lost 5, with 21 bases in between. The chain carries TRBV5-6 and TRBJ2-5; D possibly corresponds to TRBD2 (5 bases). The sample was memory CD4+ T cells from blood. This TCR came from a female donor in good health, serving as a healthy control. The CDR3: CASSPLVKGVQETQYF. DNA for the CDR3: TGTGCCAGCAGCCCCCTAGTGAAGGGAGTACAGGAGACCCAGTACTTC. The complete variable domain, with remaining parts taken from reference TRBV5-6 and TRBJ2-5, reads DAGVTQSPTHLIKTRGQQVTLRCSPKSGHDTVSWYQQALGQGPQFIFQYYEEEERQRGNFPDRFSGHQFPNYSSELNVNALLLGDSALYLCASSPLVKGVQETQYFGPGTRLLVL.